These 2 T cell receptor beta chains were sequenced from one sample in a study of shared clonotypes between healthy human individuals. The naive CD8 population came from CD45RO-negative cells selected for CCR7, without terminally differentiated effector memory CD45RA+ cells. This table comes from immunoSEQ multiplex PCR, and its TCRdb copy is limited to in-frame clones, with some not included. Of hundreds of thousands of clones in the sample, 95% are singletons; the top ten hold around 0.097%. The specimen was naive CD8+ T cells sorted from blood. The receptor set was obtained from a woman in her twenties or thirties in good health.

The chain links TRBV10-2 to TRBJ2-2, with D unresolved. Germline V lookup: CDR1 WSHSY, CDR2 SAAADI. This CDR3 is built from 15 residues. The V end was cut by 6 bases, the J end by 2 bases, with 13 bases between. This chain's CDR3 is CASRARGPNTGELFF. CDR3 in DNA: TGCGCCAGCAGGGCGAGAGGACCCAACACCGGGGAGCTGTTTTTT.

This clone occurred a few times. The rearrangement links TRBV2 to TRBJ1-5; tentatively, D is TRBD1 (5 bases). The CDR3 has 17 residues. V was pared by 0 bases and J by 2 bases, with 14 bases between. Germline CDR1 and CDR2: SNHLY and FYNNEI. The CDR3 coding sequence is TGTGCCAGCAGTGAAGCGCATCCAGGGAATGGCAATCAGCCCCAGCATTTT. This gives the protein CASSEAHPGNGNQPQHF.